The 27 T cell receptor beta chains presented below share a single source sample, sequenced in a study of T-cell reconstitution after alpha-beta-depleted transplantation in children. Library preparation (for TCRbeta) was performed with unique molecular identifiers. TCRdb called the PCR reads again in MiXCR, with one record for every CDR3 protein. The sample yields roughly 500,000 distinct CDR3 sequences, about 31% seen once. This specimen consisted of PBMCs from the stem cell graft donor, obtained from the stem cell graft. The receptors were sampled from a human donor who donated a stem cell graft to a child with aplastic anemia.

The rearrangement uses TRBV29-1 and TRBJ1-2; no reliable D call. Germline V gene data show CDR1 as SQVTM and CDR2 as ANQGSEA. V was shortened by 5 bases and J by 2 bases, with 9 bases between the two germline ends. This CDR3 is 12 amino acids long. The CDR3 sequence is CSVQQRNYGYTF. CDR3 in DNA: TGCAGCGTTCAGCAGAGAAACTATGGCTACACCTTC.

The chain has TRBV18 and TRBJ1-1; 8 nucleotides agree with TRBD1. Germline V gene data show CDR1 as KGHSH and CDR2 as LQKENI. V gave up 3 bases and J gave up 6 bases; unmatched junction bases: 6. This CDR3 comprises 14 residues. The CDR3 here is CASSPQGQAAEAFF. The CDR3 DNA sequence: TGTGCCAGCTCACCTCAGGGACAGGCCGCTGAAGCTTTCTTT.

Concerning this clonotype itself: Being one base from a much bigger clone, this may be a read error. V is TRBV10-3 and J is TRBJ2-3; no definite D call. The germline CDR1 and CDR2 sequences are ENHRY and SYGVKD. This CDR3 comprises 13 residues. Trimming cost V 6 bases and J 3 bases, with 10 bases left between them. Here the CDR3 reads CAISLVGTDTQYF. The DNA of the CDR3 is TGTGCCATCAGCCTCGTGGGGACAGATACGCAGTATTTT.

This clonotype was seen a handful of times. This chain joins TRBV5-5 and TRBJ1-1, with a tentative D call TRBD1 (5 bases). CDR1 and CDR2 (germline): SGHKS, YYEKEE (reference sequence). This CDR3 has 14 amino acids. Trimming left V 0 bases short and J 4 bases short, with 10 bases between. CDR3 nucleotide sequence: TGTGCCAGCAGCTTGGAGCAGGGTGGCACTGAAGCTTTCTTT. Residues: CASSLEQGGTEAFF.

Only a few counts were recorded for this clonotype. This chain links TRBV12-3 or TRBV12-4 with TRBJ1-5; D gene uncertain. Trimming left V 6 bases short and J 11 bases short, with 29 bases between. CDR3 length: 17 residues. CDR3 bases: TGTGCCAGCAGCTATCCTGCGTTCCGCTCAACTCAGATAGCCCAGCATTTT. Translating it yields CASSYPAFRSTQIAQHF.

This rearrangement joins TRBV15 to TRBJ1-3; D gene ambiguous. Germline V lookup: CDR1 LNHNV, CDR2 YYDKDF (reference sequence). V lost 0 bases, J lost 0 bases, and 6 bases lay in between. CDR3 length equals 15 residues. The CDR3 sequence: CATSRDGISGNTIYF. The CDR3 DNA sequence: TGTGCCACCAGCAGAGATGGCATCTCTGGAAACACCATATATTTT.

V is TRBV12-3 or TRBV12-4 and J is TRBJ1-1, with 11 bases fitting TRBD1. The junction had 7 bases not matched to a gene; V was cut back by 5 bases and J by 8 bases. The CDR3 runs to 14 residues. In DNA, the CDR3 is TGTGCCAGCAGTACACCGGGACAGGGGGTGGAAGCTTTCTTT. Translated: CASSTPGQGVEAFF.

This clonotype was counted only a few times. The chain is built from TRBV5-6 and TRBJ2-7, with 12 bases matching TRBD1. The CDR3 length is 16 residues. Germline-derived CDR1 and CDR2 are SGHDT and YYEEEE. The junction had 4 bases not matched to a gene; V was cut back by 0 bases and J by 3 bases. CDR3 sequence: CASSLAGDRGLYEQYF. CDR3 bases: TGTGCCAGCAGCTTGGCGGGGGACAGGGGGCTCTACGAGCAGTACTTC. Using reference TRBV5-6 and TRBJ2-7 for the parts outside the CDR3, the full variable domain is DAGVTQSPTHLIKTRGQQVTLRCSPKSGHDTVSWYQQALGQGPQFIFQYYEEEERQRGNFPDRFSGHQFPNYSSELNVNALLLGDSALYLCASSLAGDRGLYEQYFGPGTRLTVT.

V gene TRBV28 combines with J gene TRBJ1-2, with a possible D match to TRBD1 (6 bases). The CDR3 covers 14 residues. The V end lost 8 bases, the J end lost 0 bases, and 13 bases lay between the germline ends. CDR1 MDHEN and CDR2 SYDVKM come from the germline V gene. CDR3 sequence reads: CASRRGESNYGYTF. The CDR3 DNA is TGTGCCAGCCGGAGGGGGGAGTCTAACTATGGCTACACCTTC.

V and J are TRBV6-2 or TRBV6-3 and TRBJ2-1; 14 nucleotides align to TRBD2. This CDR3 is built from 20 residues. Germline values: CDR1 MNHEY, CDR2 SVGEGT. J lost 10 bases, V lost 2 bases, and 19 bases had no gene match. Written as DNA, the CDR3 is TGTGCCAGCAGTTACCCTCGGACAGGGGGGACTAGCGGGAGTTGGAGGGAGCAGTTCTTC. Its protein product is CASSYPRTGGTSGSWREQFF.

The chain employs TRBV7-2 and TRBJ2-1, with D possibly TRBD2 on 6 matching bases. The CDR3 totals 15 residues. V was trimmed by 3 bases and J by 8 bases, leaving 17 bases between them. Germline V gene data show CDR1 as SGHTA and CDR2 as FQGNSA. The CDR3 sequence is CASSFSGAPQYEQFF. CDR3 DNA sequence: TGTGCCAGCAGCTTTAGCGGAGCCCCTCAGTATGAGCAGTTCTTC.

J is TRBJ1-3 and V is TRBV28; TRBD1 matches 7 bases. J lost 0 bases, V lost 5 bases, and 4 bases had no gene match. This CDR3 is built from 15 residues. Germline loops: CDR1 MDHEN, CDR2 SYDVKM. The CDR3, as DNA: TGTGCCAGCAGTATCTACAGGGGCTCTGGAAACACCATATATTTT. Protein: CASSIYRGSGNTIYF.

This clonotype was found a few times. The V call is TRBV25-1, the J call TRBJ2-3; D may be TRBD1 or TRBD2 (5 bases each). The CDR3 runs 15 residues. Germline CDR1 and CDR2: MGHDK and SYGVNS. The ends were cut back, 1 base at V and 6 bases at J, with 14 bases in the middle. This chain's CDR3 is CASSESRDPFDTQYF. The CDR3 DNA is TGTGCCAGCAGTGAATCTCGGGACCCCTTCGATACGCAGTATTTT.

The rearrangement joins TRBV20-1 to TRBJ1-5, with 10 nucleotides matching TRBD1. The CDR3 is 16 residues long. CDR1 DFQATT and CDR2 SNEGSKA come from the germline V gene (reference sequence). J gave up 0 bases and V 3 bases, and 5 bases lay outside the gene matches. In nucleotides, the CDR3 is TGCAGTGCTAGGCGACAGGGGGCGACTAGCAATCAGCCCCAGCATTTT. Amino acids: CSARRQGATSNQPQHF.

A single count supports this clonotype. The chain is built from TRBV12-3 or TRBV12-4 and TRBJ2-1; D is possibly TRBD2 (5 bases). The CDR3 is 13 amino acids. Deletions cut 6 bases from V and 8 bases from J, with 14 bases between. The DNA of the CDR3 is TGTGCCAGCAGGCCAACCCTTAGCGATGAGCAGTTCTTC. Amino acids: CASRPTLSDEQFF.

The chain uses TRBV12-3 or TRBV12-4 and TRBJ1-1; no reliable D call. This CDR3 region has 13 residues. V gave up 7 bases and J gave up 0 bases, with 9 bases separating them. CDR3 amino acids: CASTGELNTEAFF. CDR3 in DNA: TGTGCCAGCACCGGGGAGTTGAACACTGAAGCTTTCTTT.

The chain recombines TRBV2 with TRBJ1-1; D possibly corresponds to TRBD1 (5 bases). Trimming removed 3 bases at V and 8 bases at J, with 10 bases between. Per the germline V gene, CDR1 is SNHLY and CDR2 is FYNNEI. The CDR3 sequence is 12 residues long. The CDR3 bases are TGTGCCAGCAGTGACAGGGAATGGGAAGCTTTCTTT. It translates to CASSDREWEAFF.

Only a few counts were recorded for this clonotype. The chain has TRBV2 and TRBJ2-5, with TRBD2 matching 9 bases. This CDR3 comprises 15 residues. Germline V gives CDR1 SNHLY, CDR2 FYNNEI. V was pared by 5 bases and J by 1 base, with 5 bases of the junction left unmatched. The CDR3 is CASSLAGTFQETQYF. In DNA form, the CDR3 reads TGTGCCAGCAGTCTAGCGGGAACCTTCCAAGAGACCCAGTACTTC.

V is TRBV29-1 and J is TRBJ1-2; D perhaps matches TRBD1 (6 bases). Deletions cut 1 base from V and 9 bases from J, with 18 bases between. The CDR3 contains 14 residues. Germline assignment: CDR1 SQVTM and CDR2 ANQGSEA. CDR3 loop: CSVEGVVRGLSYTF. For the CDR3, the DNA is TGCAGCGTTGAAGGGGTTGTCAGGGGCCTTAGCTACACCTTC.

The genes are TRBV27 and TRBJ2-5, with 8 bases matching TRBD1. V lost 5 bases and J lost 6; bases outside the gene matches: 8. CDR1 and CDR2 (germline): MNHEY, SMNVEV (reference sequence). The length of the CDR3 is 14 residues. Here the CDR3 reads CASSGAGGEKTQYF. The CDR3 DNA is TGTGCCAGCAGTGGGGCAGGGGGCGAGAAGACCCAGTACTTC.

This clonotype turned up a few times. V is TRBV7-8 and J is TRBJ2-1, with a tentative D call TRBD2 (6 bases). The V end was cut by 0 bases, the J end by 1 base, with 13 bases between. Germline CDR1 and CDR2: SGHVS and FQNEAQ. CDR3 length: 17 residues. CDR3 nucleotide sequence: TGTGCCAGCAGCTTAGCCGGAGCGGGCGCATCCTACAATGAGCAGTTCTTC. Residues: CASSLAGAGASYNEQFF.

V gene TRBV7-2 combines with J gene TRBJ1-4, with a tentative D call TRBD1 (5 bases). The CDR3 is 14 residues long. V shed 3 bases and J shed 10 bases, with 15 bases lying between them. Germline V lookup: CDR1 SGHTA, CDR2 FQGNSA. The CDR3, as DNA: TGTGCCAGCAGCTTGGGGGGGTCCCGGGGAAAACTGTTTTTT. Protein sequence: CASSLGGSRGKLFF. The variable domain in full, with the rest retrieved from reference TRBV7-2 and TRBJ1-4, is GAGVSQSPSNKVTEKGKDVELRCDPISGHTALYWYRQSLGQGLEFLIYFQGNSAPDKSGLPSDRFSAERTGGSVSTLTIQRTQQEDSAVYLCASSLGGSRGKLFFGSGTQLSVL.

The chain carries TRBV7-9 and TRBJ1-1; no clear D gene. V gave up 1 base and J gave up 11 bases, with 8 bases separating them. Germline lookup yields CDR1 SEHNR and CDR2 FQNEAQ (reference sequence). The length of the CDR3 is 11 residues. This chain's CDR3 is CASSLGAVAFF. The DNA for the CDR3 is TGTGCCAGCAGCTTAGGGGCGGTGGCTTTCTTT. Drawing the rest from reference TRBV7-9 and TRBJ1-1, the complete variable domain is DTGVSQNPRHKITKRGQNVTFRCDPISEHNRLYWYRQTLGQGPEFLTYFQNEAQLEKSRLLSDRFSAERPKGSFSTLEIQRTEQGDSAMYLCASSLGAVAFFGQGTRLTVV.

This clonotype was counted between two and nine times. V gene TRBV3-1 combines with J gene TRBJ2-7, with TRBD2 matching over 10 bases. Germline CDR1 reads LGHDT; CDR2 reads YNNKEL (reference sequence). Trimming removed 2 bases from V and 2 bases from J; junction bases left unmatched: 9. The CDR3 covers 17 residues. Here the CDR3 DNA reads TGTGCCAGCAGCCAAATGGCTAGCGGGAGAAGCGCCTACGAGCAGTACTTC. Translating gives CASSQMASGRSAYEQYF.

This rearrangement joins TRBV12-3 or TRBV12-4 to TRBJ1-5; tentative D call: TRBD1 (6 bases). The CDR3 is 15 amino acids. With 5 bases removed from V and 5 bases from J, the gap between germline ends came to 16 bases. The CDR3 here is CASSPRGWGDQPQHF. Written as DNA, the CDR3 is TGTGCCAGCAGTCCAAGGGGGTGGGGTGATCAGCCCCAGCATTTT.

The chain has TRBV19 and TRBJ1-1; 7 nucleotides line up with TRBD1. The CDR3 is 14 residues long. V lost 2 bases to trimming and J lost 1 base; unmatched junction nucleotides: 1. Germline V gene lookup returns CDR1 LNHDA and CDR2 SQIVND (reference sequence). Here the CDR3 DNA reads TGTGCCAGTAGTATAAGGGGGCCGAACACTGAAGCTTTCTTT. It is translated as CASSIRGPNTEAFF.

The rearrangement links TRBV7-9 to TRBJ1-2; D gene ambiguous. CDR1 is SEHNR, CDR2 FQNEAQ, per germline (reference sequence). The V and J ends lost 5 bases and 0 bases respectively, with 16 bases between them. The CDR3 is 16 residues long. The CDR3 reads CASSHDTTTANYGYTF. The CDR3 DNA is TGTGCCAGCAGCCACGACACAACTACGGCTAACTATGGCTACACCTTC.